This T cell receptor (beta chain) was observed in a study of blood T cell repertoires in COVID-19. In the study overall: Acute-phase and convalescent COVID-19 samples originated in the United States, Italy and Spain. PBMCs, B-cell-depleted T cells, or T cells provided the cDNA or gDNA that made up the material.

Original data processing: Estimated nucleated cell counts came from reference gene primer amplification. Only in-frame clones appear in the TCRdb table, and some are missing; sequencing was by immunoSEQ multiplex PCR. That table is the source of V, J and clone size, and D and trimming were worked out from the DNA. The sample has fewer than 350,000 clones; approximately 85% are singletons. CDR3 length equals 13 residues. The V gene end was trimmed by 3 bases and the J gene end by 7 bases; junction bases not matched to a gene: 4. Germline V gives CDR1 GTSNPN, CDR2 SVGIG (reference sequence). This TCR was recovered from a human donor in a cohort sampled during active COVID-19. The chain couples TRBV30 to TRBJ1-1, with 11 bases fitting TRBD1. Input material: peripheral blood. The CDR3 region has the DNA TGTGCCTGGAGCAGGACAGGGGGCAGTGAAGCTTTCTTT. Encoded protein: CAWSRTGGSEAFF.